Listed below are T cell receptor beta chains from one sample, sequenced in a study of PD-1 blockade in mismatch repair-deficient tumors. The assay was immunoSEQ multiplex PCR, and TCRdb's table has in-frame clones only and misses some. Of roughly 130,000 clones in the sample, 88% are singletons; the top ten hold 12%. The specimen was peripheral blood, collected approximately 72 weeks after starting pembrolizumab. Receptors originate from an adult with mismatch repair-deficient cancer. Both conserved end residues are part of each CDR3. A D gene is named only where the DNA matches it firmly. The size entry is marked missing in some rows and otherwise reads once, few, many or a size class.

CDR3 length | D gene | clone size | J gene | V gene | CDR3 DNA | CDR3 protein
13 | . | . | TRBJ1-2 | TRBV4-2 | TGTGCCAGCAGCCGCGACCGAGAATGGGGCTACACCTTC | CASSRDREWGYTF
14 | TRBD2 | . | TRBJ2-3 | TRBV10-1 | TGCGCCAGCAGTGACGGGAGGACCACAGATACGCAGTATTTT | CASSDGRTTDTQYF
14 | TRBD1 | . | TRBJ1-4 | TRBV7-2 | TGTGCCAGCAGCCGCGGGACAGGGCGGGAAAAACTGTTTTTT | CASSRGTGREKLFF
16 | TRBD1 | . | TRBJ1-3 | TRBV30 | TGTGCCTGGAGTCTAACAGGGGGCGCGTTCGGAAACACCATATATTTT | CAWSLTGGAFGNTIYF
16 | TRBD1 | . | TRBJ2-7 | TRBV30 | TGTGCCTGGAGTGGAGCACGGGACAGGGGGCCCTACGAGCAGTACTTC | CAWSGARDRGPYEQYF
13 | TRBD1 | . | TRBJ2-3 | TRBV27 | TGTGCCAGCAGTGCCAGGGGGCTGGATACGCAGTATTTT | CASSARGLDTQYF
12 | . | few | TRBJ2-7 | TRBV30 | TGTGCCTGGAGTGTGGGGGGCTACGAGCAGTACTTC | CAWSVGGYEQYF
19 | TRBD1 | . | TRBJ2-3 | TRBV13 | TGTGCCAGCAGCCCGACCCGAGGAGGGACAGGGCGTCGGGCGGGAACGCAGTATTTT | CASSPTRGGTGRRAGTQYF
17 | TRBD1 | . | TRBJ1-2 | TRBV10-3 | TGTGCCATCAGTGAGTCTAACTACAGGGGTACTAACTATGGCTACACCTTC | CAISESNYRGTNYGYTF
13 | TRBD1 | . | TRBJ1-5 | TRBV30 | TGTGCCTGGAAGCAGGGGGTTGGACAGCCCCAGCATTTT | CAWKQGVGQPQHF
15 | TRBD2 | . | TRBJ2-1 | TRBV2 | TGTGCCAGCAGTCTAGCGGGAGTAATCTACAATGAGCAGTTCTTC | CASSLAGVIYNEQFF
16 | TRBD2 | . | TRBJ2-7 | TRBV28 | TGTGCCAGCAGTTCCCCGGGACTAGTTTACTCCAACGAGCAGTACTTC | CASSSPGLVYSNEQYF
15 | . | . | TRBJ2-1 | TRBV4-1 | TGCGCCAGCAGCCTTAGCGCGAACTCCTACAATGAGCAGTTCTTC | CASSLSANSYNEQFF
15 | TRBD1 | . | TRBJ1-5 | TRBV28 | TGTGCCAGCAGTGGAAGGGGGCGAAGCAATCAGCCCCAGCATTTT | CASSGRGRSNQPQHF